This record covers a single T cell receptor (beta chain). The sample belongs to a study of shared clonotypes between healthy human individuals. Generated by immunoSEQ multiplex PCR, the TCRdb table keeps only in-frame clones and is missing some. Among around 2.1 million clones listed, approximately 95% were seen once. CDR1 is ENHRY and CDR2 is SYGVKD in the germline V gene. Trimming took 0 bases from V and 0 from J, leaving 9 bases between them. The CDR3 contains 16 residues. This clonotype originated in a man aged 18 to 35 in good health. The sample taken for sequencing was naive CD4+ T cells sorted from blood. Indicated subset: CD45RA+ positively selected. This sequence joins TRBV10-3 and TRBJ1-5; D remains unclear. The CDR3 is CAISESTGNSNQPQHF. The CDR3 DNA reads as TGTGCCATCAGTGAGTCAACGGGGAATAGCAATCAGCCCCAGCATTTT.